This TCR beta chain emerged from a study of cytomegalovirus exposure and HLA in healthy donors (dated by TCRdb to about 2017). Regarding the research as a whole: An earlier analysis of about 530 of the donors reported about 300 Gb of sequence data and 95 million to 140 million unique TCR beta sequences obtained from about 170 million T cells. Roughly 290 gigabases of sequencing data and about 92 million unique TCR sequences made up an early release that covered approximately 650 HLA-typed donors. Of the roughly 400 genotyped donors, 65% to 90% fell in the genetic ancestry cluster associated with self-reported Caucasian donors. The study aimed to test whether signatures of past pathogen exposure could be identified by cataloging public T cell receptors. Using immunosequencing, the study profiled T cell repertoires from about 610 subjects and related those repertoires to cytomegalovirus serostatus. Besides the first cohort of roughly 640 subjects, a separate validation cohort made up of 120 different subjects was used. The study combined high-throughput TCR immunosequencing, statistical association of individual TCRs with disease status, and machine learning to predict cytomegalovirus infection status. In a later analysis, previously published TCR beta repertoires from hundreds of donors were re-analyzed and high-resolution HLA genotyping was added so that TCR occurrence patterns could be studied. The later analysis used no new phenotypic data to find candidate immune exposures, relying instead on TCR beta sequences and their occurrence across donors. An earlier analysis of 500 to 650 of the donors applied high-throughput TCR beta sequencing to assess whether each TCR beta V gene segment acted as functional or pseudogenic. Donor age, sex, ethnicity and CMV serostatus were compiled alongside the repertoire data. In a later genetic analysis, genome-wide SNP genotypes for about 65% of the roughly 670 donors were used, and that subset was treated as a discovery cohort. Every repertoire in the discovery cohort had been generated on one and the same sequencing platform. HLA typing covered class I and class II loci at four-digit resolution. The number of donors typed differed by locus, with roughly 629-640 for A, B, C, DRB1 and DQB1, around 520 for DQA1, 600 to 610 for DPA1, and approximately 470 for DPB1. Four to six DR-DQ haplotypes were handled as single units for association and clustering, since linkage in the cohort was strong. Among some 400 genotyped donors of the cohort, an average of about 240,000 unique TCR beta nucleotide sequences was sequenced per donor, of which 15% to 20% were non-productive. What the work shows at the level of the full study, not this receptor alone: The study listed 164 TCR beta chains as associated with cytomegalovirus. According to a later analysis, parvovirus B19, influenza, CMV and Epstein-Barr virus appeared linked to several top co-occurrence clusters. A further reported finding was that TCR beta sequences accurately predicted the HLA-A and HLA-B alleles for most subjects in the first cohort. A few of the identified cytomegalovirus-associated TCR beta chains were confirmed in vitro to be specific for cytomegalovirus antigens. Immune exposure information for the cohort was limited to CMV serostatus. The sequencing pipeline was judged likely to have produced a cluster of highly shared sequence variants as a technical artifact. An association between a missense DCLRE1C variant and V-gene and J-gene trimming of TCR beta chains was found in a later genetic analysis and replicated in an independent cohort. In a later analysis, around 15,000 TCR beta sequences were associated with specific HLA alleles at a false discovery rate of 0.05. Over 15 rarely observed V segments, including chromosome 9 orphons, were excluded from the earlier analysis of several hundred of the donors because counts were too low. In a later genetic analysis, fewer N-insertions in productive TCRs were reported among donors in an Asian-associated ancestry cluster than the roughly 710-donor mean. In a later analysis, HLA-associated TCR beta chains were found to be more clonally expanded and to have lower generation probabilities than equally common non-associated chains. Cytomegalovirus status was reported to be diagnosed by the classifier with high specificity and sensitivity in both the original and validation cohorts. In a later analysis, the rate of TCR association differed among HLA loci, with DRB1 alleles having the most associated TCRs and HLA-C alleles having the fewest. A later analysis found that most CMV-associated TCR beta chains appeared HLA-restricted, with HLA associations seemingly driven largely by CMV exposure. The authors suggested that the approach could potentially be generalized to other disease states and immunological phenotypes. Because HLA typing was missing for some donors at each locus, association tests included only the typed subset. Linkage disequilibrium might explain the correlated functional status among segregating V segments, but an unknown experimental factor could not be excluded. In this cohort, only TCR beta chains were sequenced, and detectable features were limited by the absence of alpha or paired-chain data. In an earlier analysis of approximately 590 of the donors, most TCR beta V segments were observed in productive rearrangements about 87% or about 30% of the time, broadly matching IMGT annotations. Some IMGT-functional V segments, including TRBV6-2 and TRBV6-3, could not be told apart with the 87-base-pair reads, so those segments were excluded. While some public TCRs were present in many individuals, most TCR sequences turned up only very rarely across donors. Roughly uniform sequencing depth across donors was assumed in presence/absence analyses, although this assumption may not hold. Strong co-occurrence of HLA alleles, especially DR and DQ, made assigning TCR associations to individual alleles difficult.

The library relied on the immunoSEQ multiplex PCR assay. For the multiplex PCR, a mixture combining 60 forward primers for TCR Vbeta segments and 13 reverse primers for TCR Jbeta segments was used. The CDR3 region of rearranged TCR beta genes was amplified from genomic DNA by a multiplex PCR assay. On the Illumina HiSeq System, the amplified TCR beta libraries were sequenced as 87-base-pair reads. As for the original processing: Across the 600 to 700 repertoires, a later analysis counted about 81 million unique TCR beta chains, around 11 million of which were shared by at least two donors. Raw reads were error-corrected and collapsed into unique sequences by a nearest-neighbor algorithm in which closely related sequences were merged to remove PCR and sequencing errors. To assign V, D and J gene segments, CDR3 sequences were aligned to IMGT reference sequences. For a sequence to be retained, a match of at least six nucleotides to both a V gene segment and a J gene segment was required. A rearrangement counted as productive if the CDR3 had no stop codons and remained in frame with V and J, and every other rearrangement counted as non-productive. CDR3 was defined by IMGT convention, running from the second conserved V-encoded cysteine to the conserved J-encoded phenylalanine. In an earlier analysis of roughly 580 of the donors, sequences lacking an unambiguous match to a single V gene segment were excluded. In an earlier analysis of 587 of the donors, V segments were called functional above 56.7% productive rearrangements and were called segregating when the between-donor standard deviation exceeded 5%. A statistical classification framework was built to diagnose cytomegalovirus status from the catalog of TCR beta chain sequences. In a later analysis, TCR nucleotide sequences were compared against IMGT/GENE-DB human TR gene sequences so that V and J genes could be assigned. A later analysis assigned CDR3 sequences and most-parsimonious VDJ recombination scenarios with the TCRdist pipeline. In a later analysis, each TCR beta chain was defined by its CDR3 amino acid sequence together with its V-gene family, and reads lacking a unique V-gene family were excluded. To address suspected cross-contamination and a sequencing artifact, a later analysis removed under 600 highly shared, low-generation-probability nucleotide sequences. For each public chain, a later analysis derived a clonal expansion index from normalized ranks of inferred template counts within each repertoire. Generation probabilities in a later analysis came from a VDJ recombination model fitted to out-of-frame rearrangements, and those results were checked against IGoR. Hypergeometric tests were used in a later analysis to score TCR-TCR, TCR-HLA and TCR-CMV co-occurrence, with a repertoire-size bias correction applied to the TCR pairs. In a later analysis, false discovery rates were estimated by permuting HLA or CMV assignments 20 times. In a later analysis, co-occurring TCRs were grouped using DBSCAN, with TCRdist sequence similarity added in when clustering inside HLA-allele-positive subsets. For co-occurrence clustering, repertoires with fewer than 30,000 or more than 120,000 public chains were excluded, along with roughly 5 repertoires with anomalous nucleotide sharing. The table comes from immuneACCESS by way of TCRdb, which keeps in-frame sequences with V and J called. Part of the clones is missing from these tables; in studies checked, under half for an unresolved V gene and the rest for unknown reasons. Clonal size and the V and J genes are those of that table, whereas D and trimming came from the DNA. The sample table records 110,000 to 150,000 clones; 60% to 80% of these occur just once. 3% to 4.5% of the sample goes to the ten largest clones.

Relative to germline, V is missing 0 bases and J is missing 3 bases, with 2 bases of the junction outside any gene match. As encoded in the germline V gene, CDR1 is SGDLS while CDR2 is YYNGEE. The CDR3 measures 15 amino acids from cysteine to phenylalanine. CDR3 DNA only is kept here, 45 bases in frame from base 1. Comment on this clone: What antigen it recognizes has not been identified. Base qualities are not provided; no much larger clone lies one nucleotide away.

In total, approximately 610 healthy bone marrow donors made up the cohort. At the time of sampling, every cohort member was nominally healthy, though immune exposures that went unrecorded were likely present. The donor was CMV seronegative and belonged to the group of 352 seronegative cohort members. Every donor gave a peripheral blood sample, and the peripheral blood mononuclear cells from that sample were used for TCR beta sequencing. The Qiagen DNeasy Blood Extraction Kit was used to extract genomic DNA from the blood cell samples. The clonotype originates from a male donor in good health and CMV-seronegative. The sequence is built from TRBV9 and TRBJ2-3, with 9 bases in between that match TRBD2. Sequenced material: PBMCs. The nucleotides read TGTGCCAGCAGCGTAGAGGCGGGAGGGACAGATACGCAGTATTTT. This encodes CASSVEAGGTDTQYF.